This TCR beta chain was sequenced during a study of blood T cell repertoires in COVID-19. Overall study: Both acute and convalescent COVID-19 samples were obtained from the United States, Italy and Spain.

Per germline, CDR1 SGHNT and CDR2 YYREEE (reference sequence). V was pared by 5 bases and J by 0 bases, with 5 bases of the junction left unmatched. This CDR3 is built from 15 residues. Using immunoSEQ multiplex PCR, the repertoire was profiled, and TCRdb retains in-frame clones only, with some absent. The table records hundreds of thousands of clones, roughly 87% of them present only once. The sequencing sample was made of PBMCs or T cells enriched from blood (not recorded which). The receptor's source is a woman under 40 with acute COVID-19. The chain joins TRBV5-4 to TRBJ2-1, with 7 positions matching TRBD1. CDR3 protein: CASREQGSSYNEQFF. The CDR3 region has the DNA TGTGCCAGCAGGGAACAGGGGAGCTCCTACAATGAGCAGTTCTTC.